The clone carrying this T cell receptor (beta chain) was seen only once. As yet, its antigen is unknown. The data originate from a study of graft-versus-host responses after intestinal transplantation. Across the whole study: Isolated intestinal, liver-intestinal, or multivisceral transplants had been given to the recipients.

The table came from immunoSEQ multiplex PCR; TCRdb's copy has only in-frame clones and leaves some out. The table includes 100,000 or so clones, 90% to 95% detected once. CDR3 length: 15 amino acids. V dropped 6 bases and J dropped 1; count of bases not matched to a gene: 7. Germline V CDR1 and CDR2: MNHEY, SVGAGI. Sequencing was performed on unstimulated CD4+ T cells sorted from spleen or lymph node cells, taken before transplant. This sequence originates from a human donor who was the organ donor for an intestinal transplant. This chain connects TRBV6-5 to TRBJ1-1, with 8 positions matching TRBD1. The CDR3 region has the DNA TGTGCCAGCAGCCGTCAGGACAGGGCGAACACTGAAGCTTTCTTT. Residues: CASSRQDRANTEAFF.